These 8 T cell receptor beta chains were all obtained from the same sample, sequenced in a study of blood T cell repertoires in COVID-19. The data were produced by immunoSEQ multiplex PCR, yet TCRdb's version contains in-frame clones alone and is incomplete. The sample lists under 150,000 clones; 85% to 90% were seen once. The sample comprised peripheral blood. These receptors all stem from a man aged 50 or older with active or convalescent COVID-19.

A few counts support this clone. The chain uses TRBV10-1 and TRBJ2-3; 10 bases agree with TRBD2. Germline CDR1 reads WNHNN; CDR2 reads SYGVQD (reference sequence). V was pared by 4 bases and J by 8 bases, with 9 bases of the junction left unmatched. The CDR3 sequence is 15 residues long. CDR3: CASSGSAGGPGTQYF. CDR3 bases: TGCGCCAGCAGTGGTTCAGCGGGAGGGCCTGGTACGCAGTATTTT.

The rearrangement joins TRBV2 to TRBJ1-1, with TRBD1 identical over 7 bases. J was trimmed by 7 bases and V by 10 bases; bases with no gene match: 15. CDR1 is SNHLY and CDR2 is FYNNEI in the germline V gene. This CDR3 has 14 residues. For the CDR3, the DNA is TGTGCCACCCACAGGGGCTCCGAGGTTAGTGAAGCTTTCTTT. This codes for CATHRGSEVSEAFF.

As DNA, the CDR3 is TGTGCCACCAGTGAGTTCGGCAGGGGAAATGAGCAGTTCTTC. This encodes CATSEFGRGNEQFF. The V gene is TRBV24-1, the J gene TRBJ2-1, with a possible D match to TRBD1 (6 bases). CDR3 length: 14 residues. Trimming took 4 bases from V and 7 from J, leaving 13 bases between them. Germline V gene lookup returns CDR1 KGHDR and CDR2 SFDVKD.

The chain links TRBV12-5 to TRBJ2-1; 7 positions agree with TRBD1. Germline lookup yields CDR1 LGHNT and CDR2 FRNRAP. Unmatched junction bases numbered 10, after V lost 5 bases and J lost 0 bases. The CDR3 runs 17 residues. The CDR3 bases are TGTGCTAGTGGTCCAAGGGACAGTCTAAGCTCCTACAATGAGCAGTTCTTC. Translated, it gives CASGPRDSLSSYNEQFF.

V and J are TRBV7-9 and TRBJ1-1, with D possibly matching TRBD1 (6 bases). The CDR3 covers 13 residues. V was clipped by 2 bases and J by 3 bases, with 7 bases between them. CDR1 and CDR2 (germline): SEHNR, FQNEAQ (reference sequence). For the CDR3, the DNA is TGTGCCAGCAGCTTAAAGGGGGACACTGAAGCTTTCTTT. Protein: CASSLKGDTEAFF.

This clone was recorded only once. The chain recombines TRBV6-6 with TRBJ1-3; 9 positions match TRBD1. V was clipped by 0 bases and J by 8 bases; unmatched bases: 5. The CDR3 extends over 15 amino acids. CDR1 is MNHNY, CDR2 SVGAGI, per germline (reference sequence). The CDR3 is CASSYSPGQGYTIYF. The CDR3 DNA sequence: TGTGCCAGCAGTTACTCTCCGGGACAGGGATACACCATATATTTT.

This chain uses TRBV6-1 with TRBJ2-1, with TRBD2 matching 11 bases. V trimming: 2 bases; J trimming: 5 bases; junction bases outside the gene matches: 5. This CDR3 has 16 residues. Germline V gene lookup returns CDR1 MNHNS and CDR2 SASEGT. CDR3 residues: CASSEWFSGRDNEQFF. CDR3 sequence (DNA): TGTGCCAGCAGTGAATGGTTTAGCGGGAGGGACAATGAGCAGTTCTTC.

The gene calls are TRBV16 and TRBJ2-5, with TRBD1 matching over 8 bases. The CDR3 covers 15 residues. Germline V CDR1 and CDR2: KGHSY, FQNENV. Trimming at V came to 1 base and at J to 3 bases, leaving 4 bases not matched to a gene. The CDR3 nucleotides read TGTGCCAGCAGCCAATTTCAGGGGGCGGAAGAGACCCAGTACTTC. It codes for CASSQFQGAEETQYF.